This entry concerns a single T cell receptor (beta chain). This entry is derived from a study of blood T cell repertoires in COVID-19. Background on the study: Specimens from acute and convalescent COVID-19 originated in the United States, Italy and Spain.

How the authors handled the data: Researchers report that nucleated cell counts were estimated from reference gene primer amplification. This table comes from immunoSEQ multiplex PCR, and its TCRdb copy is limited to in-frame clones, with some not included. V, J and clone size reflect that table, while D and trimming were determined from the DNA. The top ten clones hold 8.8% of a sample with 110,000 to 150,000 clones, 70% to 85% of them seen once. The ends were cut back, 4 bases at V and 1 base at J, with 10 bases in the middle. The germline V gene has CDR1 MGHRA and CDR2 YSYEKL. The CDR3 has 14 residues.

This receptor was identified in an elderly woman in a cohort sampled during active or convalescent COVID-19. Sequenced: peripheral blood. The V gene is TRBV4-1, the J gene TRBJ2-5; tentatively, D is TRBD1 (6 bases). The DNA for the CDR3 is TGCGCCAGCAGCCGAGACAGGCGCCAAGAGACCCAGTACTTC. Amino acid sequence: CASSRDRRQETQYF.